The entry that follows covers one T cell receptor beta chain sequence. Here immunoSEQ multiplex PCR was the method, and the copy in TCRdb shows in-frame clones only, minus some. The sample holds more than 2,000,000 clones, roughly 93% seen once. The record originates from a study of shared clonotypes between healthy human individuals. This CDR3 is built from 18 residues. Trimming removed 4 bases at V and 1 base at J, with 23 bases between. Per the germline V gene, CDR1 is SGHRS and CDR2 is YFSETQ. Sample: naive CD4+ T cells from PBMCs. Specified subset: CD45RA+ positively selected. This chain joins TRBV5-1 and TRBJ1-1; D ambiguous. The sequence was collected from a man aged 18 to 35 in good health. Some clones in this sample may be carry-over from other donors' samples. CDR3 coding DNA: TGCGCCAGCAGCCCTATTGGATCTGGGTCGATCGGGAACACTGAAGCTTTCTTT. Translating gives CASSPIGSGSIGNTEAFF.